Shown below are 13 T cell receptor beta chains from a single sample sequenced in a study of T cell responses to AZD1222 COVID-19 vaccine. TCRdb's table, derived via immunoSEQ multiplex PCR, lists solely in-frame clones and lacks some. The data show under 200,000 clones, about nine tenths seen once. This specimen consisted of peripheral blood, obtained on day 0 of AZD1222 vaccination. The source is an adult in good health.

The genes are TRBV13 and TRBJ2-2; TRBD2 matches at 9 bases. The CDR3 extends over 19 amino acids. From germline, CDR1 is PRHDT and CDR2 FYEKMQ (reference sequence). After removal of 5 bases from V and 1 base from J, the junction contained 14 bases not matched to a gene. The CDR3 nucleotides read TGTGCCAGCAGCCTCCTCAGCCTACTAGCGGGCGAGAACACCGGGGAGCTGTTTTTT. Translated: CASSLLSLLAGENTGELFF.

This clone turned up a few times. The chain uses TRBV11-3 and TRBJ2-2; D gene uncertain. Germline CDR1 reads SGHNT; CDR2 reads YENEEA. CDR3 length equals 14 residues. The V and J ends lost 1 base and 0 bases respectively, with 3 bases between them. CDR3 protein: CASSLVSNTGELFF. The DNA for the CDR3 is TGTGCCAGCAGCTTAGTTTCGAACACCGGGGAGCTGTTTTTT.

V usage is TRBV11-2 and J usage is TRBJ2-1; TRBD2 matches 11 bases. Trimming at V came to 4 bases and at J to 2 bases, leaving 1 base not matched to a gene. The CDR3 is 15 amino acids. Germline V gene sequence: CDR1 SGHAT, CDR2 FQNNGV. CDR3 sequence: CASSSLAGAYNEQFF. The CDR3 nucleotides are TGTGCCAGCAGCTCACTAGCGGGGGCCTACAATGAGCAGTTCTTC.

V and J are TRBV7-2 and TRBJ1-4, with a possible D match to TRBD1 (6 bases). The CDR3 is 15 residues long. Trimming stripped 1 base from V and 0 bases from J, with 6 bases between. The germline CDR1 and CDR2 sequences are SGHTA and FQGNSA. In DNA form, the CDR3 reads TGTGCCAGCAGCTTAGACAGGGCAACTAATGAAAAACTGTTTTTT. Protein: CASSLDRATNEKLFF.

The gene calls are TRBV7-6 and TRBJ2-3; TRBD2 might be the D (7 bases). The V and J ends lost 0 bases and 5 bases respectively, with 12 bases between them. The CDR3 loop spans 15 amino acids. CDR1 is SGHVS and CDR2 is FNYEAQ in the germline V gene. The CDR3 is CASSLAGGVEDTQYF. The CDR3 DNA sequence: TGTGCCAGCAGCTTAGCAGGGGGGGTCGAAGATACGCAGTATTTT. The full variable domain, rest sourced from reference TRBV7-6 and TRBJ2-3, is GAGVSQSPRYKVTKRGQDVALRCDPISGHVSLYWYRQALGQGPEFLTYFNYEAQQDKSGLPNDRFSAERPEGSISTLTIQRTEQRDSAMYRCASSLAGGVEDTQYFGPGTRLTVL.

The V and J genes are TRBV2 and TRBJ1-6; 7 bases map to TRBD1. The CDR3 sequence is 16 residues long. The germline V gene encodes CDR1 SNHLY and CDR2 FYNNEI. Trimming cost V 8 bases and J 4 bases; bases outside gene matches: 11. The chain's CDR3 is CASAEPRDSYNSPLHF. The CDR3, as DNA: TGTGCCAGCGCCGAACCACGGGACAGTTATAATTCACCCCTCCACTTT.

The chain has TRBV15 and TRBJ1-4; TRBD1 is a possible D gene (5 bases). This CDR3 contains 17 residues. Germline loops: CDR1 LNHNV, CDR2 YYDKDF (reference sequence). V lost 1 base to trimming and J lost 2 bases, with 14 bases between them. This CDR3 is CATSRGERGGTNEKLFF. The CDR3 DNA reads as TGTGCCACCAGCAGAGGAGAGAGGGGAGGGACTAATGAAAAACTGTTTTTT. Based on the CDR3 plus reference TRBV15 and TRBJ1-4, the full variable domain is DAMVIQNPRYQVTQFGKPVTLSCSQTLNHNVMYWYQQKSSQAPKLLFHYYDKDFNNEADTPDNFQSRRPNTSFCFLDIRSPGLGDTAMYLCATSRGERGGTNEKLFFGSGTQLSVL.

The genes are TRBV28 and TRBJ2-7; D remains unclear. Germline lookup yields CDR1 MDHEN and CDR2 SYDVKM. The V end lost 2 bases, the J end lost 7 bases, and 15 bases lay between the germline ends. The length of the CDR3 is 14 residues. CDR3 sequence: CASSLLRTFGEQYF. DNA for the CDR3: TGTGCCAGCAGTTTACTTAGGACCTTTGGGGAGCAGTACTTC.

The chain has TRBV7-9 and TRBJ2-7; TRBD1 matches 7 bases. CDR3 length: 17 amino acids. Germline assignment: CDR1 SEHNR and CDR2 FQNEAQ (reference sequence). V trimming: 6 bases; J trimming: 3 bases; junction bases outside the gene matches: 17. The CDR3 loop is CASSTPSDRHNFYEQYF. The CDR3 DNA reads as TGTGCCAGCAGTACGCCGTCGGACAGGCATAATTTCTACGAGCAGTACTTC.

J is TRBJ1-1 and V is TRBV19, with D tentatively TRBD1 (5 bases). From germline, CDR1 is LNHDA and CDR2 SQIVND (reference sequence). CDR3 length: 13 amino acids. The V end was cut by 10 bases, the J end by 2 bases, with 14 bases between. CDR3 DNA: TGTGCCACCCTGGGACCTATCAACACTGAAGCTTTCTTT. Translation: CATLGPINTEAFF.

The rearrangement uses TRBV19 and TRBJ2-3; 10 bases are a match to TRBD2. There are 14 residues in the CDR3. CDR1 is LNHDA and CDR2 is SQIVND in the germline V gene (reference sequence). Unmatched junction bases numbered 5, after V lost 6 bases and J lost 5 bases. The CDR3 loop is CASSPSGGGDTQYF. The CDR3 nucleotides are TGTGCCAGTAGCCCTAGCGGGGGTGGAGATACGCAGTATTTT.

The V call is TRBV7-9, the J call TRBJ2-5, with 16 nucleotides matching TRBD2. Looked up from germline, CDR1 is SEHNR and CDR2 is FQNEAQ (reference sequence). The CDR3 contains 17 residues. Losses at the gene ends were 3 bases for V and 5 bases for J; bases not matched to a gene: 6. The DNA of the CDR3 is TGTGCCAGCAGCTTCGGGACTAGCGGGGGGGGTCGCGAGACCCAGTACTTC. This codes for CASSFGTSGGGRETQYF.

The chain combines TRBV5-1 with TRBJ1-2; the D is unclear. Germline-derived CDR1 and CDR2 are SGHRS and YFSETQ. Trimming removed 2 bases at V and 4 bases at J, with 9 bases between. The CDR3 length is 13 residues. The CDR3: CASSLDEGYGYTF. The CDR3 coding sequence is TGCGCCAGCAGCTTAGACGAGGGCTATGGCTACACCTTC.